This T cell receptor beta chain originates from a study of beta chain features in type 1 diabetes. CDR1 and CDR2 from the germline V gene are SQVTM and ANQGSEA. Trimming left V 5 bases short and J 4 bases short, with 17 bases between. This CDR3 region has 14 residues. The whole isolated RNA underwent reverse transcription, so sequencing captured expressed TCRB transcripts. Mean read depth for stem cell-like memory T cell samples was about 950,000 reads. Data came from immunoSEQ multiplex PCR; TCRdb stores just in-frame clones and leaves some out. This repertoire shows under 95,000 clones, approximately 32% found once; its top ten account for over 0.35%.

The source is a woman younger than 35 in good health. This chain uses TRBV29-1 with TRBJ1-2; maybe TRBD1 (6 bases). The sequencing sample was made of stem cell memory CD4+ T cells from blood. Here the CDR3 DNA reads TGCAGCGTTCCAACGGGGGGCCGCGTCTATGGCTACACCTTC. It translates to CSVPTGGRVYGYTF.